What follows are 2 T cell receptor beta chains derived from one specimen sequenced in a study of CD8+ T cells in alopecia areata. RNA was isolated and reverse transcribed to cDNA, the sequencing template. Profiled with immunoSEQ multiplex PCR; TCRdb holds only in-frame clones, not every one. The sample contains 140,000 to 150,000 clones, approximately 50% of which appear only once. The sample was CD4+ T cells sorted from blood. The receptors originated from a human donor with alopecia areata.

The chain has TRBV25-1 and TRBJ2-1; D remains ambiguous. This CDR3 is built from 13 residues. The germline V gene encodes CDR1 MGHDK and CDR2 SYGVNS. V lost 4 bases to trimming and J lost 6 bases, with 10 bases between them. CDR3 sequence reads: CASSVSGVNEQFF. The CDR3, as DNA: TGTGCCAGCAGTGTGTCAGGAGTCAATGAGCAGTTCTTC.

V is TRBV18 and J is TRBJ2-7; tentative D call: TRBD2 (6 bases). The CDR3 is made up of 13 amino acids. CDR1 is KGHSH and CDR2 is LQKENI in the germline V gene. Trimming removed 5 bases at V and 4 bases at J, with 12 bases between. CDR3 residues: CASSAGPSYEQYF. DNA for the CDR3: TGTGCCAGCTCAGCGGGACCTTCGTACGAGCAGTACTTC.